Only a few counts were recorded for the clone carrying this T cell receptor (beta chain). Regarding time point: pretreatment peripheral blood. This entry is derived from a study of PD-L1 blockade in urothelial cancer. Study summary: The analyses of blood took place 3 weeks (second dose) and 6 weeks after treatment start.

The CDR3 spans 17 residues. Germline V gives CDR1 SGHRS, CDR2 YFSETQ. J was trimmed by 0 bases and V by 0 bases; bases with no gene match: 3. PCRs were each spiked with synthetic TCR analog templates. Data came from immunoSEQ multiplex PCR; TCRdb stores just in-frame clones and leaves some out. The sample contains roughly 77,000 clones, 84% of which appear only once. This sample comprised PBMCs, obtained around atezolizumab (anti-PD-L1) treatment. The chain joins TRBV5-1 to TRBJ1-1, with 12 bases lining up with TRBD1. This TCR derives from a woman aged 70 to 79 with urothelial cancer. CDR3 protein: CASSLAGTGGLNTEAFF. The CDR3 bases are TGCGCCAGCAGCTTGGCCGGGACAGGGGGCCTGAACACTGAAGCTTTCTTT.